The present entry profiles one TCR beta chain with its context. The CDR3 sequence is 16 residues long. The germline V gene has CDR1 LGHNT and CDR2 FRNRAP. The ends lost 0 bases at V and 6 bases at J; junction bases unmatched: 3. The data belong to a study of shared clonotypes between healthy human individuals. Deep was the level used in running the assay. Genomic DNA (from each subset) was split evenly across several immunoSEQ plates. Sequencing was performed with immunoSEQ multiplex PCR; in TCRdb, only in-frame clones are kept and a portion is missing. Of some 2,000,000 clones in the sample, 85% to 95% were seen once.

The receptor was isolated from a man younger than 30 in good health. Sequencing input: naive CD4+ T cells sorted from blood. The subset is: CD45RA+ positively selected. The chain joins TRBV12-5 to TRBJ2-2; TRBD2 aligns across 11 bases. CDR3 DNA: TGTGCTAGTGGTTTGGTACTAGCGGGAGTAGCCGGGGAGCTGTTTTTT. Translated, it gives CASGLVLAGVAGELFF.